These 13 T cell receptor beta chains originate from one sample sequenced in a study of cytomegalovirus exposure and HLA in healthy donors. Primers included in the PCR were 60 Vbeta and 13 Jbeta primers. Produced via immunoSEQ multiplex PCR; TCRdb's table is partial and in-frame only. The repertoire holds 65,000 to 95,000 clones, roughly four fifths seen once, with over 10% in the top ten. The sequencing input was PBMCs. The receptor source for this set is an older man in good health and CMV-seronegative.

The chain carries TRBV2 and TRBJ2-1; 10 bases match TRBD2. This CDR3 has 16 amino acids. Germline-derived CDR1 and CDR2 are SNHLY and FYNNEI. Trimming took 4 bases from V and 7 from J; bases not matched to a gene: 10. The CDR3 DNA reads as TGTGCCAGCAGTGGAGGAAGTCTAGCGGGAGTTAATGAGCAGTTCTTC. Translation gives CASSGGSLAGVNEQFF.

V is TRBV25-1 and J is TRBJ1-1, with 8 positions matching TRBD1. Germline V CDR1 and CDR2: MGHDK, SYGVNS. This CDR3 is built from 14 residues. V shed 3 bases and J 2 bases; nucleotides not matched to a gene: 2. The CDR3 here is CASSDGQGNTEAFF. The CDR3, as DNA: TGTGCCAGCAGTGATGGACAGGGAAACACTGAAGCTTTCTTT.

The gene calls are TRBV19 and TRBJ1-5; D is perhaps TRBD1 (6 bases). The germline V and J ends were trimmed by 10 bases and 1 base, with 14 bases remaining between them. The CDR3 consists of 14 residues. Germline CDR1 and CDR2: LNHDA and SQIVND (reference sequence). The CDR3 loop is CATETGSSNQPQHF. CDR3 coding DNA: TGTGCCACCGAGACAGGATCCAGCAATCAGCCCCAGCATTTT.

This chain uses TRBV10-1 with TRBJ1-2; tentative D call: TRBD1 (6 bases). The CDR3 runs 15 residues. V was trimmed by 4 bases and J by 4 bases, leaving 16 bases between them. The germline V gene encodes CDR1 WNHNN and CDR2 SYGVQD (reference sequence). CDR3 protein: CASSATGQPAYGYTF. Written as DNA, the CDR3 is TGCGCCAGCAGTGCCACCGGACAGCCGGCCTATGGCTACACCTTC.

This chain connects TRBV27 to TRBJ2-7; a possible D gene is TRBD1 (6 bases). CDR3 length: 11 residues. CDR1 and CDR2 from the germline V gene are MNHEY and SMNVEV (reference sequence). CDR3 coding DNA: TGTGCTATCAGGGGCATGAACGAGCAGTACTTC. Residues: CAIRGMNEQYF.

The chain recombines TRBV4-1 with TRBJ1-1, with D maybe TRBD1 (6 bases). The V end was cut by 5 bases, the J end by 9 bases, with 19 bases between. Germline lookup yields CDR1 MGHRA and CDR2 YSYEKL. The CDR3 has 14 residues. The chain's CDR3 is CASSGPLRDTKAFF. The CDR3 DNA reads TGCGCCAGCAGCGGTCCCCTCCGGGACACAAAAGCTTTCTTT.

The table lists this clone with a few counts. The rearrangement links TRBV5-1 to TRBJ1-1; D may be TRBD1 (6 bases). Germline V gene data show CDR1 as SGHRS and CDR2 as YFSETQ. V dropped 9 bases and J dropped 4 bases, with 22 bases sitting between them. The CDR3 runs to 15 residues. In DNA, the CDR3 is TGCGCCACCCGGACAGCCGCAACGTCGGGCACTGAAGCTTTCTTT. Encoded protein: CATRTAATSGTEAFF.

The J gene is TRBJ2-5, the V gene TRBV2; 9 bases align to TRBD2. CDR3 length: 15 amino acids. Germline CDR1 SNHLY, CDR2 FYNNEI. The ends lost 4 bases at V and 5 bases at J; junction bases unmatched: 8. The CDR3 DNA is TGTGCCAGCAGTGGTAGCGGGAGTGTCCTGGAGACCCAGTACTTC. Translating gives CASSGSGSVLETQYF.

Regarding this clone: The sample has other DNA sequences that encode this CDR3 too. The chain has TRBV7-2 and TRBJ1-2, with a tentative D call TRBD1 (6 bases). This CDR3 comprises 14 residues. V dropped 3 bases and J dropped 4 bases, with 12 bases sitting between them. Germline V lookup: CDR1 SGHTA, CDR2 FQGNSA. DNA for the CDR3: TGTGCCAGCAGCTTCCACAGGGTGGGCTATGGCTACACCTTC. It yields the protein CASSFHRVGYGYTF.

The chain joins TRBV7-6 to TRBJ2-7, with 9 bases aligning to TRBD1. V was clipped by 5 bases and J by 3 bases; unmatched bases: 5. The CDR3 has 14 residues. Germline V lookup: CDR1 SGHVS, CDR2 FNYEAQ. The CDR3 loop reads CASSPGTGFYEQYF. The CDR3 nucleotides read TGTGCCAGCAGCCCGGGGACAGGGTTCTACGAGCAGTACTTC. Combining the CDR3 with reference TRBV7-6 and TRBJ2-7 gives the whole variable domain GAGVSQSPRYKVTKRGQDVALRCDPISGHVSLYWYRQALGQGPEFLTYFNYEAQQDKSGLPNDRFSAERPEGSISTLTIQRTEQRDSAMYRCASSPGTGFYEQYFGPGTRLTVT.

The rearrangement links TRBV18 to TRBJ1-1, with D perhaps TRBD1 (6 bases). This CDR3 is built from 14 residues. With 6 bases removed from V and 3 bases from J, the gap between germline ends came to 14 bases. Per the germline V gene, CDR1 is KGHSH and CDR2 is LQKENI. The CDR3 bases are TGTGCCAGCTCCCGGGACACCAGGGACACTGAAGCTTTCTTT. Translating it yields CASSRDTRDTEAFF. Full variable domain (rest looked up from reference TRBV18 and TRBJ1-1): NAGVMQNPRHLVRRRGQEARLRCSPMKGHSHVYWYRQLPEEGLKFMVYLQKENIIDESGMPKERFSAEFPKEGPSILRIQQVVRGDSAAYFCASSRDTRDTEAFFGQGTRLTVV.

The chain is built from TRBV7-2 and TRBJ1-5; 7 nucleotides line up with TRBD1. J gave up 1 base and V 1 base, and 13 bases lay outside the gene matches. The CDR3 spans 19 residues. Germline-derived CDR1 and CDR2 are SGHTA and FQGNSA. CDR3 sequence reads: CASSLGVTGFRGSNQPQHF. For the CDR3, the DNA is TGTGCCAGCAGCTTAGGAGTGACAGGGTTCCGGGGAAGCAATCAGCCCCAGCATTTT. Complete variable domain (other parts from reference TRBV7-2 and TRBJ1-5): GAGVSQSPSNKVTEKGKDVELRCDPISGHTALYWYRQSLGQGLEFLIYFQGNSAPDKSGLPSDRFSAERTGGSVSTLTIQRTQQEDSAVYLCASSLGVTGFRGSNQPQHFGDGTRLSIL.

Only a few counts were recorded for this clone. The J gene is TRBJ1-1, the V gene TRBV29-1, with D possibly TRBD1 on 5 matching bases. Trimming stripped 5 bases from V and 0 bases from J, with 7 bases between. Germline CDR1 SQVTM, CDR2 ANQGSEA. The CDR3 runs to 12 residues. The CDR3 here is CSVSTVNTEAFF. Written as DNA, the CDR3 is TGCAGCGTTTCGACAGTGAACACTGAAGCTTTCTTT.